The 28 T cell receptor beta chains presented below share a single source sample, sequenced in a study of blood T cell repertoires in COVID-19. Produced via immunoSEQ multiplex PCR; TCRdb's table is partial and in-frame only. The table records approximately 92,000 clones, roughly 82% of them present only once. Input material: peripheral blood. These TCRs come from an elderly man with acute or convalescent COVID-19.

The chain employs TRBV11-2 and TRBJ1-1, with D hard to call. The CDR3 runs 12 residues. V was cut by 4 bases and J by 11 bases, with 14 bases left in between. The V gene's germline CDR1 is SGHAT and CDR2 FQNNGV. This CDR3 reads CASSYSGIMAFF. The CDR3 nucleotides read TGTGCCAGCAGCTATTCGGGAATTATGGCTTTCTTT.

This sequence joins TRBV18 and TRBJ2-3; TRBD2 agrees at 8 bases. Germline assignment: CDR1 KGHSH and CDR2 LQKENI. This CDR3 has 13 amino acids. V lost 4 bases to trimming and J lost 6 bases; unmatched junction nucleotides: 3. The CDR3 DNA follows: TGTGCCAGCTCACAGCGGGAGAGCGATACGCAGTATTTT. Translating it yields CASSQRESDTQYF.

This clone was observed a single time. This CDR3 reads CASRPPGLAGGYEQYF. Here the CDR3 DNA reads TGTGCCAGCCGCCCCCCAGGACTAGCGGGAGGCTACGAGCAGTACTTC. This chain joins TRBV6-2 or TRBV6-3 and TRBJ2-7; TRBD2 matches at 14 bases. V gave up 8 bases and J gave up 3 bases; unmatched junction bases: 9. The CDR3 extends over 16 amino acids. Germline lookup yields CDR1 MNHEY and CDR2 SVGEGT.

This clone was counted a few times. The genes are TRBV28 and TRBJ1-2; TRBD1 matches at 8 bases. Germline loops: CDR1 MDHEN, CDR2 SYDVKM. With 6 bases clipped from V and 1 base from J, the junction kept 4 bases outside the gene matches. The CDR3 is 14 amino acids. The CDR3 DNA is TGTGCCAGCAGAGACAGGGGCCGTAACTATGGCTACACCTTC. It yields the protein CASRDRGRNYGYTF.

The chain uses TRBV7-9 and TRBJ2-7; no reliable D call. Germline V CDR1 and CDR2: SEHNR, FQNEAQ (reference sequence). The CDR3 consists of 11 residues. V gave up 5 bases and J gave up 6 bases, with 8 bases separating them. The CDR3 DNA sequence: TGTGCCAGCAGCCCGGCGGTCGAGCAGTACTTC. It codes for CASSPAVEQYF.

The chain combines TRBV30 with TRBJ1-1; the D gene is possibly TRBD1 (6 bases). The CDR3 contains 13 residues. V lost 3 bases and J lost 2, with 10 bases in between. Per the germline V gene, CDR1 is GTSNPN and CDR2 is SVGIG (reference sequence). In nucleotides, the CDR3 is TGTGCCTGGAGCACGGGACATAACACTGAAGCTTTCTTT. Protein product: CAWSTGHNTEAFF.

The chain's CDR3 is CASSPPGIAGGNEQFF. For the CDR3, the DNA is TGTGCCAGCTCACCCCCCGGGATAGCGGGGGGCAATGAGCAGTTCTTC. V gene TRBV18 combines with J gene TRBJ2-1, with TRBD2 matching 10 bases. Germline-derived CDR1 and CDR2 are KGHSH and LQKENI. There are 16 residues in the CDR3. The trim removed 3 bases at V and 6 bases at J, leaving 8 bases unmatched. Based on the CDR3 plus reference TRBV18 and TRBJ2-1, the full variable domain is NAGVMQNPRHLVRRRGQEARLRCSPMKGHSHVYWYRQLPEEGLKFMVYLQKENIIDESGMPKERFSAEFPKEGPSILRIQQVVRGDSAAYFCASSPPGIAGGNEQFFGPGTRLTVL.

The chain links TRBV19 to TRBJ2-6; D perhaps matches TRBD1 (5 bases). Germline CDR1 is LNHDA and CDR2 is SQIVND (reference sequence). This CDR3 region has 15 residues. Deletions cut 3 bases from V and 2 bases from J, with 8 bases between. DNA for the CDR3: TGTGCCAGTAGTATCCAGGGCGCTGGGGCCAACGTCCTGACTTTC. This sequence encodes CASSIQGAGANVLTF.

This chain uses TRBV5-8 with TRBJ1-5; 10 bases line up with TRBD1. Looked up from germline, CDR1 is SGHTS and CDR2 is YDEGEE. Unmatched junction bases numbered 8, after V lost 4 bases and J lost 1 base. The CDR3 has 17 residues. The CDR3 sequence: CASSPSRDRGSNQPQHF. As DNA, the CDR3 is TGTGCCAGCAGCCCGTCTAGGGACAGGGGAAGCAATCAGCCCCAGCATTTT. Together with reference TRBV5-8 and TRBJ1-5, the CDR3 gives the full variable domain: EAGVTQSPTHLIKTRGQQATLRCSPISGHTSVYWYQQALGLGLQFLLWYDEGEERNRGNFPPRFSGRQFPNYSSELNVNALELEDSALYLCASSPSRDRGSNQPQHFGDGTRLSIL.

The chain links TRBV7-2 to TRBJ2-2; D might be TRBD2 (6 bases). Trimming removed 2 bases at V and 1 base at J, with 11 bases between. CDR3 length: 16 amino acids. Per the germline V gene, CDR1 is SGHTA and CDR2 is FQGNSA. The CDR3: CASSLWGSGNTGELFF. CDR3 coding DNA: TGTGCCAGCAGCTTATGGGGTAGCGGGAACACCGGGGAGCTGTTTTTT.

This rearrangement joins TRBV7-2 to TRBJ2-2; D not certain. CDR1 SGHTA and CDR2 FQGNSA come from the germline V gene. V dropped 5 bases and J dropped 4 bases, with 14 bases sitting between them. There are 15 residues in the CDR3. The chain's CDR3 is CASSPSLTGTGELFF. The CDR3 bases are TGTGCCAGCAGCCCCTCCCTTACGGGCACCGGGGAGCTGTTTTTT.

J is TRBJ2-1 and V is TRBV19; D gene uncertain. Between the trimmed V and J ends, which lost 7 bases and 11 bases, there was a span of 18 bases. Germline V gene data show CDR1 as LNHDA and CDR2 as SQIVND (reference sequence). This CDR3 spans 13 amino acids. The CDR3 bases are TGTGCCAGTACCATGACACCTCGAACCAAGCAGTTCTTC. This translates into CASTMTPRTKQFF.

The chain joins TRBV4-3 to TRBJ2-7; D remains ambiguous. The CDR3 extends over 14 amino acids. Trimming removed 1 base at V and 2 bases at J, with 9 bases between. CDR1 is LGHNA, CDR2 YSLEER, per germline. Here the CDR3 DNA reads TGCGCCAGCAGCCAAGGAGCGAAGACCTACGAGCAGTACTTC. As protein: CASSQGAKTYEQYF.

The rearrangement uses TRBV6-1 and TRBJ1-5; D uncertain. The CDR3 has 16 amino acids. V was pared by 4 bases and J by 0 bases, with 13 bases between. Germline V gives CDR1 MNHNS, CDR2 SASEGT. The chain's CDR3 is CASSGDKRNSNQPQHF. CDR3 bases: TGTGCCAGCAGTGGAGACAAGAGAAATAGCAATCAGCCCCAGCATTTT.

This clone came up a few times. V usage is TRBV7-2 and J usage is TRBJ2-2; D not resolved. V gave up 5 bases and J gave up 3 bases, with 7 bases separating them. The CDR3 extends over 13 amino acids. From germline, CDR1 is SGHTA and CDR2 FQGNSA. CDR3 in amino acids: CASSRRDTGELFF. The CDR3 DNA reads as TGTGCCAGCAGCCGCCGGGACACCGGGGAGCTGTTTTTT.

This clone was recorded once. This chain uses TRBV7-9 with TRBJ2-1; 12 nucleotides agree with TRBD2. From germline, CDR1 is SEHNR and CDR2 FQNEAQ (reference sequence). The CDR3 totals 16 residues. The ends lost 4 bases at V and 1 base at J; junction bases unmatched: 2. The chain's CDR3 is CASSSTSGGSYNEQFF. CDR3 DNA sequence: TGTGCCAGCAGCTCGACTAGCGGGGGATCCTACAATGAGCAGTTCTTC. The full variable domain, in which reference TRBV7-9 and TRBJ2-1 provide the parts outside the CDR3, is DTGVSQNPRHKITKRGQNVTFRCDPISEHNRLYWYRQTLGQGPEFLTYFQNEAQLEKSRLLSDRFSAERPKGSFSTLEIQRTEQGDSAMYLCASSSTSGGSYNEQFFGPGTRLTVL.

This rearrangement joins TRBV6-5 to TRBJ2-2, with TRBD1 as a possible D gene (5 bases). CDR1 and CDR2 (germline): MNHEY, SVGAGI. The length of the CDR3 is 16 residues. Deletions cut 3 bases from V and 2 bases from J, with 13 bases between. CDR3 DNA: TGTGCCAGCAGTTATGGGGCCACGGCCAACACCGGGGAGCTGTTTTTT. Translation: CASSYGATANTGELFF.

This clone was counted once. The rearrangement uses TRBV6-6 and TRBJ1-1; tentatively, D is TRBD1 (6 bases). The CDR3 loop spans 14 amino acids. Per the germline V gene, CDR1 is MNHNY and CDR2 is SVGAGI (reference sequence). V shed 6 bases and J shed 1 base, with 12 bases lying between them. CDR3 sequence (DNA): TGTGCCAGCAGACCCCCAGGGGAGAACACTGAAGCTTTCTTT. Its protein is CASRPPGENTEAFF.

This chain uses TRBV28 with TRBJ2-7, with 9 bases that match TRBD2. The V segment lost 4 bases and the J segment 2 bases; nucleotides outside the gene matches: 12. CDR1 and CDR2 (germline): MDHEN, SYDVKM. This CDR3 has 17 amino acids. The DNA of the CDR3 is TGTGCCAGCAGTTCTCCCCCGGGACTAGCTATGGCCTACGAGCAGTACTTC. Encoded protein: CASSSPPGLAMAYEQYF.

In this sample, this clone turned up once. The chain employs TRBV4-1 and TRBJ1-4; no definite D call. The CDR3 has 15 amino acids. The germline CDR1 and CDR2 sequences are MGHRA and YSYEKL. V dropped 4 bases and J dropped 5 bases, with 14 bases sitting between them. The CDR3 nucleotides read TGCGCCAGCAGCCCCGGCGAGGGCGTGAATGAAAAACTGTTTTTT. Protein product: CASSPGEGVNEKLFF.

The rearrangement uses TRBV5-1 and TRBJ2-7, with 8 positions matching TRBD2. The CDR3 extends over 15 amino acids. CDR1 is SGHRS, CDR2 YFSETQ, per germline. Trimming cost V 0 bases and J 2 bases; bases outside gene matches: 4. CDR3 in amino acids: CASSLGSGVTYEQYF. The DNA for the CDR3 is TGCGCCAGCAGCTTGGGTAGCGGGGTAACCTACGAGCAGTACTTC.

This rearrangement joins TRBV19 to TRBJ2-1, with TRBD1 identical over 7 bases. With 4 bases clipped from V and 14 bases from J, the junction kept 11 bases outside the gene matches. This CDR3 is 13 amino acids long. In germline, CDR1 is LNHDA, CDR2 SQIVND (reference sequence). DNA of the CDR3: TGTGCCAGTAGTACTGAGAGACAGGGTCTAAAGTTCTTC. It is translated as CASSTERQGLKFF.

This clone showed up just a few times. V and J are TRBV11-2 and TRBJ1-2; 8 nucleotides line up with TRBD1. Unmatched junction bases numbered 3, after V lost 1 base and J lost 2 bases. Germline loops: CDR1 SGHAT, CDR2 FQNNGV. The CDR3 consists of 15 residues. The CDR3 loop reads CASSLAGQGNYGYTF. CDR3 DNA sequence: TGTGCCAGCAGCTTAGCCGGACAGGGCAACTATGGCTACACCTTC. The whole variable domain, remainder taken from reference TRBV11-2 and TRBJ1-2, is EAGVAQSPRYKIIEKRQSVAFWCNPISGHATLYWYQQILGQGPKLLIQFQNNGVVDDSQLPKDRFSAERLKGVDSTLKIQPAKLEDSAVYLCASSLAGQGNYGYTFGSGTRLTVV.

The rearrangement links TRBV5-1 to TRBJ1-5; D is possibly TRBD1 (5 bases). V was trimmed by 0 bases and J by 3 bases, leaving 13 bases between them. The germline CDR1 and CDR2 sequences are SGHRS and YFSETQ. CDR3 length equals 16 residues. CDR3 amino acids: CASSLVPGGDNQPQHF. The CDR3 nucleotides read TGCGCCAGCAGCTTGGTGCCGGGAGGGGACAATCAGCCCCAGCATTTT.

The V gene is TRBV29-1, the J gene TRBJ2-2; D is perhaps TRBD2 (5 bases). Trimming shortened V by 7 bases and J by 5 bases, and 17 bases separated the two germline ends. The CDR3 length is 14 residues. Germline V gene data show CDR1 as SQVTM and CDR2 as ANQGSEA. Written as DNA, the CDR3 is TGCAGCGCCGTATCGGGATCTTTAACCGGGGAGCTGTTTTTT. This translates into CSAVSGSLTGELFF.

The CDR3 region is CASRPGTGNQPQHF. CDR3 nucleotide sequence: TGCGCCAGCAGACCCGGGACAGGGAATCAGCCCCAGCATTTT. The chain combines TRBV5-1 with TRBJ1-5; 9 positions match TRBD1. J was trimmed by 4 bases and V by 5 bases; bases with no gene match: 4. The germline gives CDR1 SGHRS, CDR2 YFSETQ. The CDR3 consists of 14 residues.

This clone was counted a few times. The V call is TRBV7-9, the J call TRBJ2-3; a possible D gene is TRBD2 (6 bases). The length of the CDR3 is 14 residues. The ends were cut back, 8 bases at V and 0 bases at J, with 12 bases in the middle. CDR1 and CDR2 from the germline V gene are SEHNR and FQNEAQ (reference sequence). CDR3 amino acids: CASLAGGSTDTQYF. CDR3 sequence (DNA): TGTGCCAGCTTGGCTGGGGGGAGCACAGATACGCAGTATTTT.

The chain carries TRBV2 and TRBJ2-2, with D perhaps matching TRBD2 (6 bases). With 7 bases removed from V and 1 base from J, the gap between germline ends came to 13 bases. CDR1 and CDR2 (germline): SNHLY, FYNNEI. This CDR3 comprises 15 residues. The CDR3 sequence: CASTPGRWNTGELFF. CDR3 nucleotides: TGTGCCAGCACCCCTGGGAGGTGGAACACCGGGGAGCTGTTTTTT.